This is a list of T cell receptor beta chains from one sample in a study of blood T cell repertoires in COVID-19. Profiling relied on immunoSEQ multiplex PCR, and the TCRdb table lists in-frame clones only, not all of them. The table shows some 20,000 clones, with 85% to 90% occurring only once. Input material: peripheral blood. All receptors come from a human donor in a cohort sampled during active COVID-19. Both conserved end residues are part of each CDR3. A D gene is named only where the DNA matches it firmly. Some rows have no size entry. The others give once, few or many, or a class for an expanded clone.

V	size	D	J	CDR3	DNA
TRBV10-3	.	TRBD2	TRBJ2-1	CAISESGLAGVYNEQFF	TGTGCCATCAGTGAGTCGGGCCTAGCGGGAGTTTACAATGAGCAGTTCTTC
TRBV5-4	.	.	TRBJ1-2	CASSLTSQDGYTF	TGTGCCAGCAGCTTGACCTCACAGGATGGCTACACCTTC
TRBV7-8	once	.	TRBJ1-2	CASSVGSGLWDYGYTF	TGTGCCAGCAGCGTTGGATCGGGACTGTGGGACTATGGCTACACCTTC
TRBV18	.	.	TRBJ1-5	CASSPQSGGDQPQHF	TGTGCCAGCTCTCCTCAGTCCGGGGGTGATCAGCCCCAGCATTTT
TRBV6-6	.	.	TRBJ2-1	CASSLKRVEQFF	TGTGCCAGCAGCCTCAAGAGGGTTGAGCAGTTCTTC
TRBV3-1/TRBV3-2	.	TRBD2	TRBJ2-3	CASSRREGSRTDTQYF	TGTGCCAGCAGTCGGCGGGAGGGTTCTCGCACAGATACGCAGTATTTT
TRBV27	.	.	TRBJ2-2	CASSRGAKKSTGELFF	TGTGCCAGCTCCCGGGGAGCCAAAAAAAGCACCGGGGAGCTGTTTTTT
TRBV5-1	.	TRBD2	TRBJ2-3	CASSPGTSAGTDTQYF	TGCGCCAGCAGCCCAGGGACTAGCGCTGGCACAGATACGCAGTATTTT
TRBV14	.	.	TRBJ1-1	CASSRQGTEAFF	TGTGCCAGCAGCCGGCAGGGGACAGAAGCTTTCTTT
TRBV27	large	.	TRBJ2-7	CASSLTEKHEQYF	TGTGCCAGCAGTTTAACGGAGAAACACGAGCAGTACTTC
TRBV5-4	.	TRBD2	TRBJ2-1	CASSLDLAGGNEQFF	TGTGCCAGCAGCTTGGATCTAGCGGGGGGCAATGAGCAGTTCTTC
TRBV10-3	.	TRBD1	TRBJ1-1	CAISEPSDDRGKTEAFF	TGTGCCATCAGTGAGCCTTCCGACGACAGGGGTAAAACTGAAGCTTTCTTT
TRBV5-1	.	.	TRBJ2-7	CASSLAGSGWDEQYF	TGCGCCAGCAGCTTGGCGGGGTCGGGGTGGGACGAGCAGTACTTC
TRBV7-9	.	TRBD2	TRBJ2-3	CASSPGGAGGITDTQYF	TGTGCCAGCAGCCCAGGGGGAGCGGGAGGGATCACAGATACGCAGTATTTT
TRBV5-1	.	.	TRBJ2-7	CASNPGQDAYEQYF	TGCGCCAGCAACCCGGGACAAGACGCCTACGAGCAGTACTTC
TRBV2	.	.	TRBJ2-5	CASSRPGVETQYF	TGTGCCAGCAGTCGACCAGGGGTGGAGACCCAGTACTTC
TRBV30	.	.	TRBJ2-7	CAWSRGGSSSYEQYF	TGTGCCTGGAGTAGGGGTGGCTCATCGTCCTACGAGCAGTACTTC
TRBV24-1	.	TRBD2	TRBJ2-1	CATAGGGGNRWNEQFF	TGTGCCACCGCGGGGGGCGGCGGGAACAGATGGAATGAGCAGTTCTTC
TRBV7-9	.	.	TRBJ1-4	CASSTRTVGEKLFF	TGTGCCAGCAGCACTCGGACAGTTGGTGAAAAACTGTTTTTT
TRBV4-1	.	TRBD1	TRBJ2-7	CASSRGTGTYEQYF	TGCGCCAGCAGCCGGGGGACAGGGACCTACGAGCAGTACTTC
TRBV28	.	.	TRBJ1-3	CASSFGAPGNTIYF	TGTGCCAGCAGTTTCGGTGCTCCTGGAAACACCATATATTTT
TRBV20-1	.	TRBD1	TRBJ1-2	CSAGRTGSF	TGCAGTGCTGGAAGGACAGGGAGCTTC
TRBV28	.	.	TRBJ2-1	CASSSLARIYNEQFF	TGTGCCAGCAGTTCTCTAGCGAGGATTTACAATGAGCAGTTCTTC
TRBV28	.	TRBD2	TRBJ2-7	CASSFSGRARIDF	TGTGCCAGCAGTTTTAGCGGGAGGGCTAGGATCGACTTC
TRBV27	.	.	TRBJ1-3	CASRALDNSGNTIYF	TGTGCCAGCAGGGCCCTGGACAACTCTGGAAACACCATATATTTT
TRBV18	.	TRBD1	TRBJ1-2	CASSPQDRTDGYTF	TGTGCCAGCTCACCTCAGGACAGGACTGATGGCTACACCTTC
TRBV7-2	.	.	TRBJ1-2	CASSPDSRGSAYTF	TGTGCCAGCAGCCCGGACTCCCGAGGGTCCGCCTACACCTTC
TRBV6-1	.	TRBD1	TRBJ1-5	CASSEGTGLSQPQHF	TGTGCCAGCAGTGAAGGGACAGGGTTATCTCAGCCCCAGCATTTT
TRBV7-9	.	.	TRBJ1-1	CASSLGGFGGDTEAFF	TGTGCCAGCAGCTTAGGTGGATTTGGGGGGGACACTGAAGCTTTCTTT
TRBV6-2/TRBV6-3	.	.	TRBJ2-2	CASSSMDTRKKGELFF	TGTGCCAGCAGTTCGATGGACACCCGGAAAAAGGGGGAGCTGTTTTTT
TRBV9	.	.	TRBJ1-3	CASSTGSGSGNTIYF	TGTGCCAGCAGCACAGGCTCCGGGTCTGGAAACACCATATATTTT
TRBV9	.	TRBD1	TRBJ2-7	CASSVRTGHEQYF	TGTGCCAGCAGCGTCCGGACAGGGCACGAGCAGTACTTC
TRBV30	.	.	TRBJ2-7	CAWMSGAEQYF	TGTGCCTGGATGTCGGGAGCCGAGCAGTACTTC
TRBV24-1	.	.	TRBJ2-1	CATGGGLSYNEQFF	TGTGCCACAGGGGGAGGGCTTTCCTACAATGAGCAGTTCTTC
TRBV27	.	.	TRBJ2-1	CASSILDRSPGNEQFF	TGTGCCAGCAGTATTCTTGACAGGTCGCCGGGAAATGAGCAGTTCTTC
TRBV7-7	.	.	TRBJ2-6	CASGQGRGAGANVLTF	TGTGCTAGCGGGCAGGGGAGAGGGGCTGGGGCCAACGTCCTGACTTTC
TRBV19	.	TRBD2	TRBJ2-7	CASSIARTSGMPEQYF	TGTGCCAGTAGTATAGCCCGGACTAGCGGGATGCCTGAGCAGTACTTC
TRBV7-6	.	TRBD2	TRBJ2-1	CASSSPTSGSDEQFF	TGTGCCAGCAGTTCCCCCACTAGCGGGAGCGATGAGCAGTTCTTC
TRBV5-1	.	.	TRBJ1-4	CASSLGETNEKLFF	TGCGCCAGCAGCTTGGGCGAAACTAATGAAAAACTGTTTTTT
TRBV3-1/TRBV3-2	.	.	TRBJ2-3	CASSQVSHTQYF	TGTGCCAGCAGCCAAGTCTCTCATACGCAGTATTTT
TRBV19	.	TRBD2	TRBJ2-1	CASSIDRGLAGVSEQFF	TGTGCCAGTAGTATAGATCGTGGACTAGCGGGAGTAAGCGAGCAGTTCTTC
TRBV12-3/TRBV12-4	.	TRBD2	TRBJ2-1	CASSLLAGGQGFF	TGTGCCAGCAGTTTGCTAGCGGGAGGGCAGGGGTTCTTC
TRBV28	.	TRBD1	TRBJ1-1	CASDLPGQGGTEAFF	TGTGCCAGCGACCTCCCCGGACAGGGAGGCACTGAAGCTTTCTTT